The 10 T cell receptor beta chains below come from one sample, sequenced in a study of blood T cell repertoires in COVID-19 (dated by TCRdb to between 2020 and 2021). The library was obtained by the immunoSEQ multiplex PCR assay. TCRdb took this table from immuneACCESS and kept in-frame rearrangements with V and J called. Such tables lack part of the clones; where checked against another copy, unresolved V genes explain under half of the gap, and the rest is unexplained. This sample is represented by under 300,000 clones; 80% to 90% of them were singletons. The top ten clones comprise more than 9.5% of the sample. The sample taken for sequencing was peripheral blood. These receptors were obtained from a woman in her 70s with acute or convalescent COVID-19.

This clone was picked up one time. The chain couples TRBV19 to TRBJ1-1; D gene uncertain. The CDR3 runs 14 residues. V lost 6 bases and J 3 bases, leaving 14 bases between the germline ends. CDR1 and CDR2 (germline): LNHDA, SQIVND (reference sequence). The CDR3 loop is CASSWVVADTEAFF. In nucleotides, the CDR3 is TGTGCCAGTAGCTGGGTAGTGGCGGACACTGAAGCTTTCTTT. Filled out from reference TRBV19 and TRBJ1-1, the complete variable domain reads DGGITQSPKYLFRKEGQNVTLSCEQNLNHDAMYWYRQDPGQGLRLIYYSQIVNDFQKGDIAEGYSVSREKKESFPLTVTSAQKNPTAFYLCASSWVVADTEAFFGQGTRLTVV.

This clone appeared once. The V and J genes are TRBV7-8 and TRBJ2-2; tentatively, D is TRBD1 (8 bases). Trimming took off 3 bases at V and 7 bases at J, with 21 bases between the two ends. CDR3 length equals 17 residues. From germline, CDR1 is SGHVS and CDR2 FQNEAQ. CDR3: CASSFQGAGALVGELFF. Here the CDR3 DNA reads TGTGCCAGCAGCTTCCAGGGGGCGGGGGCCCTCGTCGGGGAGCTGTTTTTT.

This chain uses TRBV6-5 with TRBJ2-7; D gene unclear. This CDR3 spans 11 amino acids. Trimming shortened V by 4 bases and J by 2 bases, and 3 bases separated the two germline ends. Germline CDR1 reads MNHEY; CDR2 reads SVGAGI. CDR3 bases: TGTGCCAGCAGTTCCACCTACGAGCAGTACTTC. Protein sequence: CASSSTYEQYF.

This chain links TRBV12-5 with TRBJ2-6, with D possibly matching TRBD1 (5 bases). The V gene's germline CDR1 is LGHNT and CDR2 FRNRAP. V shed 7 bases and J shed 0 bases, with 13 bases lying between them. The CDR3 runs to 16 residues. The CDR3 region has the DNA TGTGCTAGTGCCTTTCAAGGGGTCTCTGGGGCCAACGTCCTGACTTTC. Its translation: CASAFQGVSGANVLTF.

V is TRBV6-5 and J is TRBJ1-1; D possibly corresponds to TRBD1 (6 bases). Germline V CDR1 and CDR2: MNHEY, SVGAGI. The CDR3 length is 14 residues. Trimming shortened V by 6 bases and J by 1 base, and 12 bases separated the two germline ends. CDR3 region: CASSRAGANTEAFF. In DNA, the CDR3 is TGTGCCAGCAGCCGGGCAGGGGCGAACACTGAAGCTTTCTTT.

As for this clone: One junction end disagrees with the germline gene, perhaps due to a read error. The CDR3 coding sequence is TGTGCCAGCAGCTTATTCCGGGGGTCTTCCAACTTC. It is translated as CASSLFRGSSNF. This rearrangement joins TRBV11-2 to TRBJ2-5; D might be TRBD2 (6 bases). Germline CDR1 is SGHAT and CDR2 is FQNNGV. This CDR3 region has 12 residues.

Points on this clone: The sample holds other DNA sequences that translate to the same CDR3. This sequence joins TRBV12-3 or TRBV12-4 and TRBJ1-1; perhaps TRBD1 as D (5 bases). The CDR3 runs 13 residues. V dropped 3 bases and J dropped 1 base, with 6 bases sitting between them. The CDR3 nucleotides read TGTGCCAGCAGTTTGGGGGGGAACACTGAAGCTTTCTTT. This encodes CASSLGGNTEAFF.

The V and J genes are TRBV7-8 and TRBJ2-5, with 7 bases that match TRBD2. With V trimmed by 4 bases and J by 1 base, 0 bases remained unmatched. This CDR3 spans 13 amino acids. Per germline, CDR1 SGHVS and CDR2 FQNEAQ. CDR3 bases: TGTGCCAGCAGCTGGGGGGGCCAAGAGACCCAGTACTTC. Protein: CASSWGGQETQYF.

V gene TRBV6-5 combines with J gene TRBJ1-5; D possibly corresponds to TRBD1 (5 bases). The CDR3 consists of 15 residues. Per the germline V gene, CDR1 is MNHEY and CDR2 is SVGAGI. The V and J ends lost 6 bases and 3 bases respectively, with 15 bases between them. The CDR3 bases are TGTGCCAGCAGGTTAGGGGTGGGAATCAATCAGCCCCAGCATTTT. Translating it yields CASRLGVGINQPQHF.

This clone was seen once. The V gene is TRBV5-4, the J gene TRBJ2-2; tentative D call: TRBD1 (5 bases). V was shortened by 1 base and J by 8 bases, with 9 bases between the two germline ends. Germline lookup yields CDR1 SGHNT and CDR2 YYREEE (reference sequence). The length of the CDR3 is 13 residues. CDR3 DNA sequence: TGTGCCAGCAGCTTGCAGGGTGCAGGGGAGCTGTTTTTT. Amino acids: CASSLQGAGELFF.